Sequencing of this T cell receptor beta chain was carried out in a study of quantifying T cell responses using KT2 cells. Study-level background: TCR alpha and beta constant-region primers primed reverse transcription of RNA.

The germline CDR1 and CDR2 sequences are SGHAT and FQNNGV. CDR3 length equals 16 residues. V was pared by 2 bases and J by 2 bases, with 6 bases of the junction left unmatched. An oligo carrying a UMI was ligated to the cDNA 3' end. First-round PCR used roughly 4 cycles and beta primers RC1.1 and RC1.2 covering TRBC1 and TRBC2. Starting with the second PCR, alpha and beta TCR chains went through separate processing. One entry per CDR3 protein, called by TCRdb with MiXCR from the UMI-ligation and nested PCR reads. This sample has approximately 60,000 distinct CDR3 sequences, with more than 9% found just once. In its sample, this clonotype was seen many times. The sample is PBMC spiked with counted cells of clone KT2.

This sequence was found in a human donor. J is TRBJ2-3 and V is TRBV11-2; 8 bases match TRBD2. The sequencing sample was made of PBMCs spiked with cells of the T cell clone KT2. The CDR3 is CASSLIWRGATDTQYF. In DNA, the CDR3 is TGTGCCAGCAGCTTAATTTGGCGGGGGGCCACAGATACGCAGTATTTT.